This TCR beta chain was found in a study of T cells in localized non-small cell lung cancer. Study results and caveats: Appearing in adjacent lung were a median roughly 57 of the top 100 tumor clones. Uninvolved nearby lung showed the greatest T cell clonality, exceeding that found in tumor.

The method was immunoSEQ multiplex PCR; TCRdb's version includes in-frame clones alone and lacks a portion of them. This sample carries over 2,500 clones, over 25% of them seen once, and the ten largest clones take around a fifth. By proportion, this clone is medium-sized (0.01 to 0.1%). Its antigen remains unknown. The CDR3 length is 15 residues. Per the germline V gene, CDR1 is SGHNT and CDR2 is YENEEA. Deletions cut 3 bases from V and 5 bases from J, with 16 bases between. The input for sequencing was lung tumor tissue, taken before any cancer treatment. The origin of this receptor is a male donor at least 60 years old with stage II squamous cell lung carcinoma. The V and J genes are TRBV11-3 and TRBJ2-5, with D perhaps being TRBD1 or TRBD2 (5 bases each). This chain's CDR3 is CASSFLGAFRETQYF. The CDR3 DNA reads TGTGCCAGCAGCTTCCTCGGGGCCTTTCGGGAGACCCAGTACTTC.